This T cell receptor beta chain was observed in a study of shared clonotypes between healthy human individuals (TCRdb year 2020). Turning to the overall study: The cohort included a few men and a couple of women between 18 and 49 years of age. Leukapheresis yielded between about 0.85 and 10 billion PBMCs per donor. Libraries were prepared and TCR repertoires were sequenced by different laboratories using diverse techniques, in order to increase sequencing depth and limit assay-specific biases. To estimate repertoire size and how much clonotype sharing occurs between individuals, the study deeply sequenced the blood TCR repertoires of five healthy adults. For each donor, three plates each were used for CD4 naive and CD4 memory, two plates were used for CD8 naive, and one plate was used for CD8 memory. Broader findings and caveats from the paper: Across four donors, approximately 5% of naive CD4, approximately 3.6% of naive CD8, under 2.5% of memory CD4, and approximately 0.4% of memory CD8 clonotypes were shared. Larger estimated clonotype richness was generally found for naive subsets than for memory subsets. Sampling was limited to blood, and TCR repertoires in tissue likely differ from TCR repertoires in blood. Based on pairwise subsampling, the degree of clonotype sharing among donors was expected to be affected by sequencing depth. Compared with non-shared clonotypes, clonotypes shared by all four sorted-subset donors had higher generation probabilities. The small number of donors limited the genetic and exposure-history diversity represented. Incomplete sequencing was indicated by rarefaction of sorted-subset datasets, despite the large sequencing depth.

TCR CDR3 regions were amplified from genomic DNA by multiplex PCR using the deep immunoSEQ assay. Genomic DNA extracted from each cell subset was distributed evenly over all wells of several immunoSEQ 96-well plates, and each plate served as one replicate. Each replicate PCR for sorted subsets received 200 ng genomic DNA, equal to about 29,000 T cell genomes. Purified libraries were quantified with a Qubit 3.0 fluorometer, sized on a Bioanalyzer 2100, and re-quantified with the KAPA Library Quantification kit. Every immunoSEQ 96-well plate was sequenced on a dedicated single-read 150-cycle Illumina NextSeq 550 flow cell. The paper's processing steps were these. Because only junctional sequences without quality scores were contained in the immunoSEQ output, filtering matching that applied to full-length reads could not be performed. To assign V/J genes and CDR3, sequences were annotated using PyIR, a Python wrapper for IgBLAST v1.9, with IMGT germline references. Reads with weak V/J assignments (E-value above 1e-6), missing CDR3, stop codons, out-of-frame junctions, or ambiguous translated residues were removed. V3J clonotypes were defined as sequences sharing an identical inferred V gene, J gene, and CDR3 amino acid sequence. Percentage overlap between repertoires was computed as shared unique clonotypes divided by the size of the smaller repertoire. RTK rarefaction, the Chao1 estimator, and Recon v2.1 estimates of unobserved clonotypes were used to assess repertoire richness. Generation probabilities were computed with OLGA for all TCRbeta clonotypes obtained by the gDNA method from four donors. Here the immuneACCESS table is served through TCRdb, limited to in-frame sequences with V and J called. Missing clones are a known gap in these copies; in checked studies unresolved V genes cover under half, and the rest lacks a known reason. V and J calls plus clone size are reproduced from that table; the DNA served to infer D and trimming. The sample has 780,000 or so clones on record, roughly 72% of them singletons. The ten biggest clones cover under 2% of the sample.

Healthy HIV-negative adults with no recently reported acute infections or vaccinations were included as donors. Only Caucasian adults living in Nashville, Tennessee, USA were represented among the donors. CD4+ T cells were enriched by magnetic negative selection, after which naive cells were positively selected on CD45RA and the negative fraction was taken as the memory subset. After blood collection by leukapheresis, PBMCs were isolated using Ficoll-Histopaque density gradient centrifugation and then cryopreserved in the vapor phase of liquid nitrogen. Analytical flow cytometry was used to check the purity and quantity of every magnetically sorted T cell population. Genomic DNA was isolated from each sorted fraction and quantified by UV absorbance on a Nanodrop 2000c. V ends up 5 bases short and J 4 bases short, with an unmatched junction base count of 2. The CDR3 has 13 amino acids, counting the end cysteine and phenylalanine. Only the CDR3 DNA stays, 39 bases, in frame from base 1. CDR1 SGHTA and CDR2 FQGNSA are derived from the germline V gene.

As regards this clone: Its binding antigen is unknown. No much larger clone is present one base from it, and per-base qualities are unavailable.

This TCR was recovered from a woman in her twenties or thirties in good health. Source material: memory CD4+ T cells sorted from blood. The cell subset or site label here, explained by the study, means: CD45RA-negative fraction. Recombination joined TRBV7-2 with TRBJ1-2, with 9 central nucleotides matching TRBD1. The CDR3 in this case is CASSGTGFYGYTF. The DNA is as follows: TGTGCCAGCAGCGGGACAGGGTTCTATGGCTACACCTTC.